The next 21 T cell receptor beta chains were all read from a single sample in a study of T cell responses to AZD1222 COVID-19 vaccine. Profiled with immunoSEQ multiplex PCR; TCRdb holds only in-frame clones, not every one. The repertoire consists of about 120,000 clones, with more than 85% occurring once and the leading ten covering roughly 4.5%. Sequencing used peripheral blood, obtained on day 0 of AZD1222 vaccination. These receptors came from an adult in good health.

The J gene is TRBJ1-1, the V gene TRBV19; perhaps TRBD1 as D (5 bases). The CDR3 totals 17 residues. The V and J ends lost 0 bases and 6 bases respectively, with 20 bases between them. Germline values: CDR1 LNHDA, CDR2 SQIVND (reference sequence). CDR3 amino acids: CASSIEGQGLMGPEAFF. CDR3 bases: TGTGCCAGTAGTATAGAAGGGCAGGGTTTGATGGGCCCTGAAGCTTTCTTT. Combining the CDR3 with reference TRBV19 and TRBJ1-1 gives the whole variable domain DGGITQSPKYLFRKEGQNVTLSCEQNLNHDAMYWYRQDPGQGLRLIYYSQIVNDFQKGDIAEGYSVSREKKESFPLTVTSAQKNPTAFYLCASSIEGQGLMGPEAFFGQGTRLTVV.

The chain carries TRBV6-2 or TRBV6-3 and TRBJ1-5; D is ambiguous. Trimming left V 4 bases short and J 2 bases short, with 12 bases between. CDR1 and CDR2 from the germline V gene are MNHEY and SVGEGT. This CDR3 has 15 amino acids. Here the CDR3 DNA reads TGTGCCAGCAGTTTCATTACAGAGCGCAATCAGCCCCAGCATTTT. The encoded protein is CASSFITERNQPQHF.

The J gene is TRBJ2-1, the V gene TRBV5-4; TRBD1 or TRBD2 may be the D gene (5 bases each). The CDR3 sequence is 14 residues long. The germline V and J ends were trimmed by 6 bases and 0 bases, with 10 bases remaining between them. Germline V gene lookup returns CDR1 SGHNT and CDR2 YYREEE (reference sequence). This chain's CDR3 is CASTRESSYNEQFF. The CDR3 coding sequence is TGTGCCAGCACCAGGGAGAGCTCCTACAATGAGCAGTTCTTC. The full variable domain, its missing parts supplied by reference TRBV5-4 and TRBJ2-1, is ETGVTQSPTHLIKTRGQQVTLRCSSQSGHNTVSWYQQALGQGPQFIFQYYREEENGRGNFPPRFSGLQFPNYSSELNVNALELDDSALYLCASTRESSYNEQFFGPGTRLTVL.

This clone was found once. The V call is TRBV7-6, the J call TRBJ1-3, with 11 bases that match TRBD1. V shed 4 bases, J shed 10 bases, and the junction held 3 bases outside the gene matches. In germline, CDR1 is SGHVS, CDR2 FNYEAQ. The CDR3 runs 13 residues. The CDR3 DNA reads as TGTGCCAGCAGCTCGGGGACAGGGGGTACCATATATTTT. Amino acid sequence: CASSSGTGGTIYF.

The V call is TRBV6-5, the J call TRBJ2-5, with D tentatively TRBD1 (6 bases). Germline CDR1 MNHEY, CDR2 SVGAGI. The CDR3 has 14 residues. V lost 4 bases and J 4 bases, leaving 13 bases between the germline ends. The CDR3: CASSFTGKGETQYF. DNA of the CDR3: TGTGCCAGCAGTTTCACAGGGAAAGGAGAGACCCAGTACTTC.

V is TRBV3-1 (or the pseudogene TRBV3-2) and J is TRBJ2-1, with TRBD2 as a possible D gene (6 bases). Trimming took 3 bases from V and 3 from J, leaving 12 bases between them. The V gene's germline CDR1 is LGHDT and CDR2 YNNKEL (reference sequence). This CDR3 comprises 15 residues. CDR3 loop: CASSQGGAYYNEQFF. The CDR3 nucleotides are TGTGCCAGCAGCCAGGGCGGGGCATACTACAATGAGCAGTTCTTC.

The genes are TRBV30 and TRBJ2-5, with D hard to call. V was cut by 0 bases and J by 0 bases, with 17 bases left in between. This CDR3 is 17 amino acids long. CDR1 is GTSNPN, CDR2 SVGIG, per germline (reference sequence). The chain's CDR3 is CAWSVRSPSQYQETQYF. CDR3 bases: TGTGCCTGGAGTGTACGGTCCCCGTCCCAGTACCAAGAGACCCAGTACTTC.

The gene calls are TRBV6-2 or TRBV6-3 and TRBJ2-6; D unresolved. The germline V and J ends were trimmed by 0 bases and 1 base, with 4 bases remaining between them. CDR1 MNHEY and CDR2 SVGEGT come from the germline V gene. The CDR3 has 15 residues. CDR3 sequence: CASSYSGSGANVLTF. The CDR3 DNA sequence: TGTGCCAGCAGTTACTCTGGTTCTGGGGCCAACGTCCTGACTTTC.

The genes are TRBV12-3 or TRBV12-4 and TRBJ2-1; maybe TRBD2 (5 bases). The germline V and J ends were trimmed by 5 bases and 4 bases, with 6 bases remaining between them. The CDR3 length is 12 residues. The CDR3 DNA follows: TGTGCCAGCAGTGACTATTACAATGAGCAGTTCTTC. Its protein product is CASSDYYNEQFF.

V gene TRBV6-2 or TRBV6-3 combines with J gene TRBJ2-7; tentative D call: TRBD2 (6 bases). Trimming stripped 6 bases from V and 0 bases from J, with 12 bases between. CDR1 is MNHEY and CDR2 is SVGEGT in the germline V gene. This CDR3 is 14 amino acids long. The CDR3 loop is CASSHPGSSYEQYF. As DNA, the CDR3 is TGTGCCAGCAGCCACCCCGGGAGCTCCTACGAGCAGTACTTC.

V gene TRBV10-3 combines with J gene TRBJ1-3, with 9 bases lining up with TRBD1. The V segment lost 2 bases and the J segment 4 bases; nucleotides outside the gene matches: 9. Germline V gene data show CDR1 as ENHRY and CDR2 as SYGVKD. CDR3 length: 17 amino acids. Written as DNA, the CDR3 is TGTGCCATCAGTGAGCTCGAACAGGGGGCTGGCGGAAACACCATATATTTT. It translates to CAISELEQGAGGNTIYF.

The V call is TRBV18, the J call TRBJ1-2; weak D call: TRBD1 (5 bases). V gave up 0 bases and J gave up 4 bases, with 9 bases separating them. The CDR3 loop spans 14 amino acids. Germline V gene sequence: CDR1 KGHSH, CDR2 LQKENI. The CDR3 loop reads CASSPPRDLYGYTF. The CDR3 DNA is TGTGCCAGCTCACCACCCAGGGACCTCTATGGCTACACCTTC.

V usage is TRBV5-1 and J usage is TRBJ1-3; TRBD1 aligns across 9 bases. Trimming removed 7 bases from V and 2 bases from J; junction bases left unmatched: 10. Germline V gene data show CDR1 as SGHRS and CDR2 as YFSETQ. The CDR3 spans 16 residues. This CDR3 reads CASSPRGQGTGNTIYF. In nucleotides, the CDR3 is TGCGCCAGCTCCCCACGGGGACAGGGAACTGGAAACACCATATATTTT.

The rearrangement uses TRBV27 and TRBJ1-6; D gene unclear. The V gene lost 6 bases and the J gene lost 8 bases, with 8 bases spanning the gap. The CDR3 covers 12 residues. Per the germline V gene, CDR1 is MNHEY and CDR2 is SMNVEV (reference sequence). CDR3 in amino acids: CASRGWDSPLHF. The CDR3 nucleotides are TGTGCCAGCAGAGGATGGGATTCACCCCTCCACTTT.

This chain links TRBV6-5 with TRBJ1-2; 8 bases are a match to TRBD1. The CDR3 has 13 amino acids. Looked up from germline, CDR1 is MNHEY and CDR2 is SVGAGI. The V segment lost 5 bases and the J segment 8 bases; nucleotides outside the gene matches: 7. For the CDR3, the DNA is TGTGCCAGCAGTAGGCCAGGGGGCACGGGCTACACCTTC. It is translated as CASSRPGGTGYTF.

The V gene is TRBV12-3 or TRBV12-4, the J gene TRBJ2-1, with D perhaps assigned TRBD1 or TRBD2 (6 bases each). The CDR3 is 12 amino acids. The germline V and J ends were trimmed by 6 bases and 8 bases, with 11 bases remaining between them. CDR3 region: CASSPRGDEQFF. The CDR3 DNA reads as TGTGCCAGCAGCCCAAGGGGGGATGAGCAGTTCTTC.

CDR3 sequence: CASSLAGRKNQPQHF. The CDR3 bases are TGTGCCAGCAGTTTAGCCGGGCGGAAAAATCAGCCCCAGCATTTT. The gene calls are TRBV28 and TRBJ1-5; D is undetermined. Trimming left V 2 bases short and J 4 bases short, with 12 bases between. Germline CDR1 and CDR2: MDHEN and SYDVKM. The CDR3 totals 15 residues.

This chain connects TRBV6-5 to TRBJ2-2; no reliable D call. In germline, CDR1 is MNHEY, CDR2 SVGAGI. The V gene lost 6 bases and the J gene lost 2 bases, with 7 bases spanning the gap. This CDR3 is built from 13 residues. DNA of the CDR3: TGTGCCAGCAGCGGCTTTAACACCGGGGAGCTGTTTTTT. As protein: CASSGFNTGELFF.

This rearrangement joins TRBV27 to TRBJ1-2, with TRBD1 as a possible D gene (5 bases). V lost 4 bases and J lost 4, with 19 bases in between. Germline CDR1 reads MNHEY; CDR2 reads SMNVEV (reference sequence). This CDR3 is built from 16 residues. The CDR3 protein is CASSSHSGGGGYGYTF. In DNA form, the CDR3 reads TGTGCCAGCAGTTCCCATAGCGGGGGAGGAGGCTATGGCTACACCTTC.

The chain combines TRBV30 with TRBJ1-2, with D possibly being TRBD1 (6 bases). The CDR3 runs to 12 residues. From germline, CDR1 is GTSNPN and CDR2 SVGIG (reference sequence). V lost 4 bases, J lost 4 bases, and 10 bases lay in between. The CDR3 loop reads CAWTLQGYGYTF. CDR3 in DNA: TGTGCCTGGACTCTACAGGGCTATGGCTACACCTTC.

The V gene is TRBV2, the J gene TRBJ1-2; no firm D call. The CDR3 sequence is 10 residues long. V was clipped by 7 bases and J by 0 bases, with 0 bases between them. CDR1 is SNHLY, CDR2 FYNNEI, per germline. Here the CDR3 reads CASTNYGYTF. CDR3 coding DNA: TGTGCCAGCACTAACTATGGCTACACCTTC.